The 6 T cell receptor beta chains reported below all come from one sample, sequenced in a study of coeliac disease. Here immunoSEQ multiplex PCR was the method, and the copy in TCRdb shows in-frame clones only, minus some. The table includes 6,000 to 8,000 clones, roughly 65% detected once. The sample taken for sequencing was lamina propria lymphocytes from the gut. These receptors all stem from an older woman with active celiac disease.

The chain combines TRBV29-1 with TRBJ1-2, with a weak D call TRBD1 (6 bases). V shed 7 bases and J shed 7 bases, with 13 bases lying between them. Looked up from germline, CDR1 is SQVTM and CDR2 is ANQGSEA. The length of the CDR3 is 11 residues. CDR3 protein: CSAGDIPGYTF. The CDR3 DNA reads as TGCAGCGCTGGGGACATTCCTGGCTACACCTTC.

This clone has only a few counts. The chain uses TRBV2 and TRBJ1-5; D not certain. The V gene lost 2 bases and the J gene lost 6 bases, with 8 bases spanning the gap. The CDR3 contains 13 residues. Germline CDR1 SNHLY, CDR2 FYNNEI. CDR3 DNA sequence: TGTGCCAGCAGTGAATTTACAGTTCAGCCCCAGCATTTT. Amino acids: CASSEFTVQPQHF. Full variable domain (outside the CDR3, taken from reference TRBV2 and TRBJ1-5): EPEVTQTPSHQVTQMGQEVILRCVPISNHLYFYWYRQILGQKVEFLVSFYNNEISEKSEIFDDQFSVERPDGSNFTLKIRSTKLEDSAMYFCASSEFTVQPQHFGDGTRLSIL.

J is TRBJ2-3 and V is TRBV6-4; D gene unclear. V dropped 6 bases and J dropped 4 bases, with 5 bases sitting between them. The CDR3 loop spans 11 amino acids. Germline V lookup: CDR1 MRHNA, CDR2 SNTAGT. Written as DNA, the CDR3 is TGTGCCAGCAGGTTCGCAGATACGCAGTATTTT. Translated: CASRFADTQYF.

The rearrangement uses TRBV25-1 and TRBJ1-1; D is unresolved. Looked up from germline, CDR1 is MGHDK and CDR2 is SYGVNS. CDR3 length: 14 residues. V was shortened by 3 bases and J by 2 bases, with 10 bases between the two germline ends. CDR3 bases: TGTGCCAGCAGTGAGTTGGGCCCAAACACTGAAGCTTTCTTT. Translation: CASSELGPNTEAFF.

This clone was seen only a few times. The chain has TRBV4-2 and TRBJ1-1; D may be TRBD1 (6 bases). This CDR3 contains 16 residues. Trimming took 1 base from V and 1 from J, leaving 13 bases between them. Germline CDR1 LGHNA, CDR2 YNFKEQ. The CDR3 reads CASSQVQGKGNTEAFF. In DNA form, the CDR3 reads TGTGCCAGCAGCCAAGTACAGGGCAAAGGGAACACTGAAGCTTTCTTT.

V gene TRBV7-3 combines with J gene TRBJ1-1, with a possible D match to TRBD1 (6 bases). Germline assignment: CDR1 SGHTA and CDR2 FQGTGA. Trimming cost V 5 bases and J 0 bases, with 13 bases left between them. The CDR3 length is 15 residues. The CDR3 loop is CASSPGVPVNTEAFF. The DNA of the CDR3 is TGTGCCAGCAGCCCAGGGGTCCCAGTGAACACTGAAGCTTTCTTT.